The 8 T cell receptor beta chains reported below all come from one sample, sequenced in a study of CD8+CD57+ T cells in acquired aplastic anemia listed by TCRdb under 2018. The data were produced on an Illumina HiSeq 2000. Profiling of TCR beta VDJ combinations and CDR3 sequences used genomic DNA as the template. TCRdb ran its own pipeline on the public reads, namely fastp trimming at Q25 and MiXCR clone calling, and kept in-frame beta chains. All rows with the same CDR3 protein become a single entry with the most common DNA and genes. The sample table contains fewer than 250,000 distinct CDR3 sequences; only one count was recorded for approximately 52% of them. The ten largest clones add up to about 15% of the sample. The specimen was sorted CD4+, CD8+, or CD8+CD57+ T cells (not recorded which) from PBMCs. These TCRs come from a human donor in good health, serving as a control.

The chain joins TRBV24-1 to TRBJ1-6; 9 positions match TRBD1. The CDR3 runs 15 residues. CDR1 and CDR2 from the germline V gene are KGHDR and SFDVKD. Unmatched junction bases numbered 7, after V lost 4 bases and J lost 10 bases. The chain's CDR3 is CATSDVDRGNSPLHF. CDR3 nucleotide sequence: TGTGCCACCAGTGACGTCGACAGGGGGAACTCACCCCTCCACTTT.

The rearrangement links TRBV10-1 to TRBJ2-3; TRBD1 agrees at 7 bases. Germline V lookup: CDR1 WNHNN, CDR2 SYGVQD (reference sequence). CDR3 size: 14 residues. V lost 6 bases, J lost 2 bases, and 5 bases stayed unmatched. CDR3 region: CASSAGTDTDTQYF. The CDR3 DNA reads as TGCGCCAGCAGCGCCGGGACAGACACAGATACGCAGTATTTT.

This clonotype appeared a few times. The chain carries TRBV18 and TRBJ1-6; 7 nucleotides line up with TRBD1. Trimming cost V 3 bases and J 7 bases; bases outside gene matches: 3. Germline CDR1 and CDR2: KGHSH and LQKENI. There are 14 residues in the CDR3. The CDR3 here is CASSPQTGNSPLHF. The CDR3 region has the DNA TGTGCCAGCTCACCTCAGACAGGGAATTCACCCCTCCACTTT.

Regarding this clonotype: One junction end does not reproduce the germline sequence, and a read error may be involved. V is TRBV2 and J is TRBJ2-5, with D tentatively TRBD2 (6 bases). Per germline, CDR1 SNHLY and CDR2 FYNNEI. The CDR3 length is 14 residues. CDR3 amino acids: CASSEGWGEETQYF. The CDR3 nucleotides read TGTGCCAGCAGCGAAGGGTGGGGGGAAGAGACCCAGTACTTC.

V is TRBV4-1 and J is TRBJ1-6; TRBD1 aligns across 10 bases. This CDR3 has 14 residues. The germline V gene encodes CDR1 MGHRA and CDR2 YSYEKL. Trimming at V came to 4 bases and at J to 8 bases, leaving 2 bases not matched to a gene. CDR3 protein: CASSRQGADSPLHF. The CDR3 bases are TGCGCCAGCAGCCGACAGGGGGCCGATTCACCCCTCCACTTT.

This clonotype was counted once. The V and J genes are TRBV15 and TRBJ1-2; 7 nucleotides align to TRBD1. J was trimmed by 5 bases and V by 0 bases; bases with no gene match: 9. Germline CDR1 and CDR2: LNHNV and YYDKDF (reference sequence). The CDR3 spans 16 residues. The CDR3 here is CATSREGTASTYGYTF. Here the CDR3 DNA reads TGTGCCACCAGCAGAGAAGGGACAGCCTCTACTTATGGCTACACCTTC.

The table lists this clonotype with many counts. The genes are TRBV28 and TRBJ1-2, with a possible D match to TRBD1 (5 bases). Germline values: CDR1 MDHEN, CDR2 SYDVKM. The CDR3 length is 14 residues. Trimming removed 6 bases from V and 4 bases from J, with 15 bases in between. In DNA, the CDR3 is TGTGCCAGCAGGCTTCGCGACAGAGCCTATGGCTACACCTTC. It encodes CASRLRDRAYGYTF.

The CDR3 here is CASSGGLGTMNTEAFF. The CDR3, as DNA: TGTGCCAGCAGTGGGGGATTGGGAACCATGAACACTGAAGCTTTCTTT. The V call is TRBV5-5, the J call TRBJ1-1; TRBD1 is a possible D gene (5 bases). The CDR3 loop spans 16 amino acids. Germline lookup yields CDR1 SGHKS and CDR2 YYEKEE (reference sequence). V was shortened by 5 bases and J by 0 bases, with 17 bases between the two germline ends. Full variable domain (outside the CDR3, taken from reference TRBV5-5 and TRBJ1-1): DAGVTQSPTHLIKTRGQQVTLRCSPISGHKSVSWYQQVLGQGPQFIFQYYEKEERGRGNFPDRFSARQFPNYSSELNVNALLLGDSALYLCASSGGLGTMNTEAFFGQGTRLTVV.